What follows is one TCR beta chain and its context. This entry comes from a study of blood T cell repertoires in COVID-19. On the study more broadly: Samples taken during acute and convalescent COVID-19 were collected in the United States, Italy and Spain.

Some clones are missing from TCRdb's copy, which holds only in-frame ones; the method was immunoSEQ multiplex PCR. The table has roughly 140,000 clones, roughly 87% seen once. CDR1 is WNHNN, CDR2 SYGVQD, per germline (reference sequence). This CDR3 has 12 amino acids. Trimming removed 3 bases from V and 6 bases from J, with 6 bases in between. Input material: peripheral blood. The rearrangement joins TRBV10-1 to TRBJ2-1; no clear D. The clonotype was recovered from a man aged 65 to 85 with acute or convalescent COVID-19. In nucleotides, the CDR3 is TGCGCCAGCAGTGACTTTGTCAATGAGCAGTTCTTC. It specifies CASSDFVNEQFF.